Given below is one TCR beta chain in context. What it recognizes is unknown. The sample comes from a study of blood T cells in healthy people across ages. Sample-barcoded 5' priming and a J-beta primer mix drove a second PCR of roughly 7 to 11 cycles. TCRdb recomputed calls from the 5' RACE reads with MiXCR, one row per CDR3 protein. The sample lists fewer than 900,000 distinct CDR3 sequences, roughly 43% occurring once. General study findings and limits: When set beside aged donors, long-lived donors presented more naive CD4+ cells and higher diversity. Any conclusive comparison of naive versus antigen-experienced cells was prevented by using unsorted PBMCs. Estimated diversity across one million T cells was deemed an underestimate.

The CDR3 spans 13 residues. CDR1 and CDR2 (germline): MNHNS, SASEGT. The V and J ends lost 4 bases and 2 bases respectively, with 6 bases between them. The chain joins TRBV6-1 to TRBJ2-1; no firm D call. The source is a woman aged 55-70 years in good health. The material sequenced was blood. CDR3 region: CASSGLTYNEQFF. The CDR3 nucleotides read TGTGCCAGCAGTGGACTGACCTACAATGAGCAGTTCTTC.